A selection of T cell receptor beta chains follows, all from one sample in a study of cytomegalovirus exposure and HLA in healthy donors. Method: immunoSEQ multiplex PCR; TCRdb's copy keeps in-frame clones and lacks some. The sample lists more than 150,000 clones, 70% to 85% occurring once. The sequenced material came from PBMCs. The receptors originated from a man younger than 35 in good health and CMV-seronegative. Both conserved end residues are part of each CDR3.

V: TRBV11-3; CDR3: CASNRGGGAGELFF
V: TRBV18; CDR3: CASSPDSNTEAFF
V: TRBV4-2; CDR3: CASSLTHQWPQETQYF
V: TRBV7-2; CDR3: CASSLVGPLAGNQPQHF
V: TRBV5-1; CDR3: CASSLAHRYNEQFF
V: TRBV6-6; CDR3: CASSYGLVVNEQFF
V: TRBV4-2; CDR3: CASSQLLRDPKNIQYF
V: TRBV6-5; CDR3: CASSYSLGHTGELFF
V: TRBV7-6; CDR3: CASSLSGGAADTQYF
V: TRBV7-3; CDR3: CASSLRGGARTDTQYF
V: TRBV25-1; CDR3: CASSEWASGVNTGELFF
V: TRBV7-9; CDR3: CASSEAANYGYTF
V: TRBV19; CDR3: CASRDSNQPQHF
V: TRBV21-1; CDR3: CASSSGQSRYEQYF
V: TRBV29-1; CDR3: CSVEGGTGGAYEQYF
V: TRBV27; CDR3: CASSFSPVGDDAREQFF
V: TRBV29-1; CDR3: CSVAMAGYEQYF
V: TRBV15; CDR3: CATSRGGPHTNYGYTF
V: TRBV19; CDR3: CASSVGQLLGSGNTIYF
V: TRBV29-1; CDR3: CSVATGAGETQYF
V: TRBV7-8; CDR3: CASSRPGRGLTTEAFF
V: TRBV5-1; CDR3: CASSSGELLNEQFF
V: TRBV6-5; CDR3: CASSWGQGAGSYGYTF
V: TRBV6-5; CDR3: CASSPGRGIYGYTF
V: TRBV7-2; CDR3: CASRQTGYLYGYTF
V: TRBV5-4; CDR3: CASSGSGRFGEQYF
V: TRBV6-1; CDR3: CASRTGGSGNQPQHF
V: TRBV19; CDR3: CASRLQGSPGELFF
V: TRBV19; CDR3: CASRTGGGYGYTF
V: TRBV18; CDR3: CASSPSLAGAPYEQYF
V: TRBV5-6; CDR3: CASSLTTNRQNGYTF
V: TRBV4-3; CDR3: CASSRALSWGEVWYYQPQHF
V: TRBV15; CDR3: CATSTNRGHKGPQHF
V: TRBV30; CDR3: CAWSAGTASSYEQYF
V: TRBV6-5; CDR3: CASSPFEGRGETQYF
V: TRBV4-2; CDR3: CASSQDTLGLNYEQYF
V: TRBV6-6; CDR3: CASSYSAGGSGNTIYF
V: TRBV9; CDR3: CASSAPSLDFSGGGETQYF
V: TRBV18; CDR3: CASSPPGDSGYGYTF
V: TRBV30; CDR3: CAWSVAGDTGAFF
V: TRBV7-9; CDR3: CASSRQGPLYGYTF
V: TRBV2; CDR3: CASRGDSPYGYTF
V: TRBV7-8; CDR3: CASSRDRSEEYF
V: TRBV5-1; CDR3: CASSPGQALAWNSPLHF
V: TRBV9; CDR3: CASSVRDTGGGGAYNEQFF
V: TRBV7-9; CDR3: CSSSAGTAYEQYF